The present entry profiles one T cell receptor beta chain with its context. This clonotype was picked up one time. Which antigen it targets is not known. Base qualities are missing; no much larger clone stands one base away. One read amounts to weak evidence. This record belongs to a study of blood T cells in healthy people across ages (dated by TCRdb to 2015 to 2017). About the investigation overall: Template switching captured roughly one uniquely barcoded TCR beta cDNA molecule per two T cells in model experiments. To track age-related changes in TCR beta repertoire diversity, the study relied on deep sequencing normalized with unique cDNA molecular identifiers. Two additional independent replicas of 1 million unique cDNA reads from the same blood draw were analyzed for two donors (one aged 18 to 30 and one aged 80 or older). The donors were split into four age groups: young (average around 15 years), middle-aged (roughly 39), aged (roughly 60) and long-lived (roughly 80). To avoid experimental bias, donors of different ages were randomly spread across the sequencing lanes. Paper-wide results and their limitations: There was a strong correlation between observed TCR beta diversity and the percentage of naive T cells measured by flow cytometry. Conclusive comparison of naive and antigen-experienced compartments was prevented by the profiling of bulk unsorted PBMCs. Observed TCR beta diversity per million T cells fell roughly linearly with age, and a significant reduction was already apparent by age around 39. Compared with the aged group, the long-lived group had more naive CD4+ T cells, fewer expanded clones and increased TCR diversity, suggesting age selection. Total diversity estimates from one million sequenced T cells were considered lower bounds and underestimates. Donor CMV infection status was unknown, potentially confounding age-related changes in expanded clonotypes.

Donors were a few dozen systemically healthy Caucasian individuals from Russia aged roughly 6 to 95 years. Approximately 10 milliliters of peripheral blood were collected from each donor into EDTA-treated Vacutainer tubes. Ficoll-Paque density-gradient centrifugation was used to isolate PBMCs, with at least 6 million per sample. Total RNA, at least 5 micrograms per sample, was extracted from PBMCs with Trizol reagent. For every donor, an aliquot of PBMCs went through flow cytometry to measure the percentages of naive CD45RAhigh/CD27high T cells. The CDR3, from cysteine to phenylalanine, totals 12 residues. Kept here is only the CDR3 DNA, which spans 36 bases and is read in frame from base 1. Taken from the germline V gene, the CDR1 and CDR2 loops are MDHEN and SYDVKM. The trim is 6 bases for V and 2 bases for J, with a gap of 8 bases between the germline ends. Preparation of the library involved 5' RACE. Sequencing was performed on an Illumina HiSeq 2500. A second PCR of about 6 to 12 cycles was performed with a sample-barcoded 5' primer and a J-beta primer mix. Each TCR beta cDNA molecule received a unique molecular identifier from a template-switch 5' adaptor carrying 12 random nucleotides. Each sample yielded at least 2.5 million CDR3-containing paired-end reads. First-strand cDNA synthesis was performed from all RNA using the Mint cDNA synthesis kit, with priming by a TRBC-specific oligonucleotide. After uracil-DNA glycosylase treatment, a first 18-cycle PCR used universal primers M1SS and BC2_uni_R on all cDNA. Per the original workflow: For normalization, 1 million high-quality reads were randomly selected from each sample, with every read carrying a distinct molecular identifier. Reads with shared molecular identifiers were discarded instead of being binned into consensus sequences. MiTCR, set to a Q25 quality threshold and the strictest error-elimination algorithm, was used for CDR3 identification, clonotype clustering and error correction. A nonparametric unseen species model using Euler transformation provided a lower-bound estimate of total TCR beta diversity. The public reads were reanalyzed by TCRdb: fastp trimming at Q25, MiXCR alignment, in-frame beta chains only. Every distinct CDR3 protein forms one entry, paired with its most common genes and DNA. The V and J calls were not made by the authors but by TCRdb's processing. This sample gives about 1.6 million distinct CDR3 sequences in total; roughly 32% of them show up just once. Roughly 12% of the sample rests with the top ten.

What was sequenced was blood. The chain was built from TRBV28 and TRBJ2-7, with the D segment identity uncertain. The clonotype originates from a woman aged 25 to 39 in good health. Read as DNA, the sequence is TGTGCCAGCAGGTCAGCGCCCTACGAGCAGTACTTC. Protein translation: CASRSAPYEQYF.